These T cell receptor beta chains were read from a single sample in a study of T cell responses to AZD1222 COVID-19 vaccine. The assay was immunoSEQ multiplex PCR, and TCRdb's table has in-frame clones only and misses some. Among approximately 160,000 clones, approximately 90% were seen once, and the ten largest hold around 4.4%. Sequencing was performed on peripheral blood, taken on day 0 of AZD1222 vaccination. These receptors were collected from an adult in good health. The CDR3 runs from the conserved cysteine through the conserved F or W. Each record gives: CDR3 protein, CDR3 DNA, clone size, V gene, J gene, D gene. D genes are given only for firm matches. Clone size is given for some rows only: seen once, a few or many times, or a class if the clone is expanded.

cdr3_aa: CASNTGLSDTQYF; cdr3_nt: TGCGCCAGCAATACCGGGCTTTCGGATACGCAGTATTTT; clone_size: .; v_call: TRBV10-1; j_call: TRBJ2-3; d_call: .
cdr3_aa: CASSLAGSNSYEQYF; cdr3_nt: TGCGCCAGCAGCTTGGCGGGGTCCAACTCCTACGAGCAGTACTTC; clone_size: .; v_call: TRBV5-1; j_call: TRBJ2-7; d_call: .
cdr3_aa: CASDEGRKADTQYF; cdr3_nt: TGCGCCAGCGACGAAGGAAGGAAGGCAGATACGCAGTATTTT; clone_size: .; v_call: TRBV5-1; j_call: TRBJ2-3; d_call: .
cdr3_aa: CASSYSPPSEQYF; cdr3_nt: TGTGCCAGCAGTTACTCCCCGCCGAGCGAGCAGTACTTC; clone_size: .; v_call: TRBV6-5; j_call: TRBJ2-7; d_call: .
cdr3_aa: CASSAGLSGGELFF; cdr3_nt: TGTGCCAGCAGTGCCGGACTCTCGGGCGGGGAGCTGTTTTTT; clone_size: .; v_call: TRBV2; j_call: TRBJ2-2; d_call: .
cdr3_aa: CASSYSAPSYEQYF; cdr3_nt: TGTGCCAGCAGTTACTCAGCGCCTAGCTACGAGCAGTACTTC; clone_size: .; v_call: TRBV6-2/TRBV6-3; j_call: TRBJ2-7; d_call: .
cdr3_aa: CASSLRTSSQETQYF; cdr3_nt: TGTGCCAGCAGCTTAAGGACTAGCAGCCAAGAGACCCAGTACTTC; clone_size: few; v_call: TRBV13; j_call: TRBJ2-5; d_call: TRBD2
cdr3_aa: CASSYLGGGEQFF; cdr3_nt: TGTGCCAGCAGCTATCTTGGGGGAGGGGAGCAGTTCTTC; clone_size: .; v_call: TRBV11-2; j_call: TRBJ2-1; d_call: TRBD2
cdr3_aa: CASGQSYEQYF; cdr3_nt: TGTGCCAGCGGACAGTCCTACGAGCAGTACTTC; clone_size: once; v_call: TRBV5-8; j_call: TRBJ2-7; d_call: .
cdr3_aa: CASSPLVRVGEQYF; cdr3_nt: TGTGCCAGCAGCCCTCTCGTAAGGGTAGGAGAGCAGTACTTC; clone_size: .; v_call: TRBV2; j_call: TRBJ2-7; d_call: .
cdr3_aa: CSVGQGAYGYTF; cdr3_nt: TGCAGCGTTGGACAGGGGGCTTATGGCTACACCTTC; clone_size: .; v_call: TRBV29-1; j_call: TRBJ1-2; d_call: TRBD1
cdr3_aa: CASSLDHGVTDTQYF; cdr3_nt: TGTGCCAGCAGCTTAGATCACGGCGTCACAGATACGCAGTATTTT; clone_size: .; v_call: TRBV11-2; j_call: TRBJ2-3; d_call: .
cdr3_aa: CTSSRSFEGGEGGYTF; cdr3_nt: TGCACCAGCAGCCGATCATTTGAGGGAGGGGAAGGTGGCTACACCTTC; clone_size: .; v_call: TRBV1; j_call: TRBJ1-2; d_call: .
cdr3_aa: CATSDLGLAGGKYNEQFF; cdr3_nt: TGTGCCACCAGTGATTTAGGGCTAGCGGGAGGAAAGTACAATGAGCAGTTCTTC; clone_size: once; v_call: TRBV24-1; j_call: TRBJ2-1; d_call: TRBD2
cdr3_aa: CASSPSPRRGF; cdr3_nt: TGTGCCAGCTCACCATCACCGCGACGGGGGTTC; clone_size: once; v_call: TRBV18; j_call: TRBJ1-2; d_call: .
cdr3_aa: CASSLAGNTEAFF; cdr3_nt: TGTGCCAGCAGCTTGGCCGGTAACACTGAAGCTTTCTTT; clone_size: .; v_call: TRBV5-4; j_call: TRBJ1-1; d_call: .
cdr3_aa: CASSARRGQGYGYTF; cdr3_nt: TGTGCCAGCAGCGCCCGAAGGGGACAGGGGTATGGCTACACCTTC; clone_size: .; v_call: TRBV9; j_call: TRBJ1-2; d_call: TRBD1
cdr3_aa: CASSLLQGSYEQYF; cdr3_nt: TGCGCCAGCAGCTTGTTACAGGGTTCCTACGAGCAGTACTTC; clone_size: .; v_call: TRBV5-1; j_call: TRBJ2-7; d_call: .
cdr3_aa: CATSRDRGQAYEQYF; cdr3_nt: TGTGCCACCAGCAGAGATCGAGGACAGGCCTACGAGCAGTACTTC; clone_size: .; v_call: TRBV15; j_call: TRBJ2-7; d_call: TRBD1
cdr3_aa: CASSLDPGDTYEQYF; cdr3_nt: TGTGCCAGCAGCTTAGATCCGGGAGACACCTACGAGCAGTACTTC; clone_size: once; v_call: TRBV7-2; j_call: TRBJ2-7; d_call: .
cdr3_aa: CASSYGGTGYGYTF; cdr3_nt: TGTGCCAGCAGTTACGGTGGGACAGGGTATGGCTACACCTTC; clone_size: .; v_call: TRBV6-5; j_call: TRBJ1-2; d_call: TRBD1
cdr3_aa: CASGLKQGSYEQYF; cdr3_nt: TGTGCCAGCGGGTTGAAACAGGGGTCCTACGAGCAGTACTTC; clone_size: few; v_call: TRBV5-4; j_call: TRBJ2-7; d_call: TRBD1
cdr3_aa: CASSSPPSEELFF; cdr3_nt: TGTGCCAGCAGCTCCCCCCCCTCCGAGGAGCTGTTTTTT; clone_size: few; v_call: TRBV5-4; j_call: TRBJ2-2; d_call: .
cdr3_aa: CASSQAGAPEAFF; cdr3_nt: TGCGCCAGCAGCCAAGCTGGGGCCCCTGAAGCTTTCTTT; clone_size: .; v_call: TRBV5-1; j_call: TRBJ1-1; d_call: .
cdr3_aa: CASSPRTPTDTQYF; cdr3_nt: TGTGCCAGCAGCCCCCGGACGCCCACAGATACGCAGTATTTT; clone_size: .; v_call: TRBV3-1/TRBV3-2; j_call: TRBJ2-3; d_call: .
cdr3_aa: CASSISGNQETQYF; cdr3_nt: TGTGCCAGTAGTATAAGTGGCAACCAAGAGACCCAGTACTTC; clone_size: .; v_call: TRBV19; j_call: TRBJ2-5; d_call: .
cdr3_aa: CASSLPSGHSQQYF; cdr3_nt: TGTGCCAGCAGTTTACCTTCAGGACACTCGCAGCAGTACTTC; clone_size: few; v_call: TRBV28; j_call: TRBJ2-7; d_call: .
cdr3_aa: CASRETRTLDEQYF; cdr3_nt: TGTGCCTCCAGGGAGACACGAACCCTGGACGAGCAGTACTTC; clone_size: .; v_call: TRBV10-3; j_call: TRBJ2-7; d_call: .
cdr3_aa: CASSLVQKGQNTDTQYF; cdr3_nt: TGCGCCAGCAGCTTGGTACAGAAGGGACAGAACACAGATACGCAGTATTTT; clone_size: .; v_call: TRBV5-1; j_call: TRBJ2-3; d_call: TRBD1
cdr3_aa: CASTYQTGFGQPQHF; cdr3_nt: TGTGCCAGCACCTACCAGACAGGTTTTGGCCAGCCCCAGCATTTT; clone_size: .; v_call: TRBV28; j_call: TRBJ1-5; d_call: .
cdr3_aa: CASSYSKMTSGILVDTQYF; cdr3_nt: TGTGCCAGCAGTTACTCGAAAATGACTAGCGGGATATTAGTAGATACGCAGTATTTT; clone_size: .; v_call: TRBV6-2/TRBV6-3; j_call: TRBJ2-3; d_call: TRBD2
cdr3_aa: CASSLELSYNSPLHF; cdr3_nt: TGTGCCAGCAGCTTGGAGCTCTCCTATAATTCACCCCTCCACTTT; clone_size: few; v_call: TRBV7-9; j_call: TRBJ1-6; d_call: .
cdr3_aa: CAWSLPSLYQPQHF; cdr3_nt: TGTGCCTGGAGTCTTCCCTCCCTTTATCAGCCCCAGCATTTT; clone_size: .; v_call: TRBV30; j_call: TRBJ1-5; d_call: .
cdr3_aa: CASSPRNWGTDTQYF; cdr3_nt: TGTGCCAGCAGTCCAAGGAACTGGGGCACAGATACGCAGTATTTT; clone_size: .; v_call: TRBV11-2; j_call: TRBJ2-3; d_call: .
cdr3_aa: CASSEVVGGSGNTIYF; cdr3_nt: TGTGCCAGCAGTGAAGTGGTGGGCGGCTCTGGAAACACCATATATTTT; clone_size: few; v_call: TRBV6-1; j_call: TRBJ1-3; d_call: .
cdr3_aa: CASSQGQFIVTDTQYF; cdr3_nt: TGCGCCAGCAGCCAAGGACAGTTCATCGTGACAGATACGCAGTATTTT; clone_size: .; v_call: TRBV4-1; j_call: TRBJ2-3; d_call: .
cdr3_aa: CASSPAGLAGYNEQFF; cdr3_nt: TGCGCCAGCAGCCCGGCGGGACTAGCGGGATACAATGAGCAGTTCTTC; clone_size: few; v_call: TRBV5-1; j_call: TRBJ2-1; d_call: TRBD2
cdr3_aa: CAWSGSSYNEQFF; cdr3_nt: TGTGCCTGGAGTGGGAGCTCCTACAATGAGCAGTTCTTC; clone_size: .; v_call: TRBV30; j_call: TRBJ2-1; d_call: .
cdr3_aa: CASSLGPGEGYGYTF; cdr3_nt: TGTGCCAGCAGCTTAGGTCCCGGAGAGGGCTATGGCTACACCTTC; clone_size: once; v_call: TRBV7-3; j_call: TRBJ1-2; d_call: .
cdr3_aa: CASSRRTSGNTGELFF; cdr3_nt: TGTGCCAGCAGCCGACGGACTAGCGGGAACACCGGGGAGCTGTTTTTT; clone_size: .; v_call: TRBV3-1/TRBV3-2; j_call: TRBJ2-2; d_call: TRBD2
cdr3_aa: CASGGAGIPEAFF; cdr3_nt: TGTGCCAGCGGGGGGGCGGGTATTCCTGAAGCTTTCTTT; clone_size: .; v_call: TRBV2; j_call: TRBJ1-1; d_call: .
cdr3_aa: CAWRLGRRDGYTF; cdr3_nt: TGTGCCTGGAGATTAGGCCGGCGAGATGGCTACACCTTC; clone_size: .; v_call: TRBV30; j_call: TRBJ1-2; d_call: .
cdr3_aa: CASSLDQMKGYTF; cdr3_nt: TGTGCCAGCAGCTTAGACCAGATGAAGGGCTACACCTTC; clone_size: .; v_call: TRBV13; j_call: TRBJ1-2; d_call: .
cdr3_aa: CASSKREQYF; cdr3_nt: TGTGCCAGCAGCAAAAGGGAGCAGTACTTC; clone_size: few; v_call: TRBV21-1; j_call: TRBJ2-7; d_call: .
cdr3_aa: CASSRQGGGIGYEQYF; cdr3_nt: TGTGCCAGCAGCCGACAGGGGGGAGGTATAGGCTACGAGCAGTACTTC; clone_size: .; v_call: TRBV28; j_call: TRBJ2-7; d_call: TRBD1
cdr3_aa: CASSHGQGNSPLHF; cdr3_nt: TGCGCCAGCAGCCACGGACAGGGGAATTCACCCCTCCACTTT; clone_size: .; v_call: TRBV4-1; j_call: TRBJ1-6; d_call: TRBD1
cdr3_aa: CASSPKETQYF; cdr3_nt: TGTGCCAGCAGCCCAAAAGAGACCCAGTACTTC; clone_size: .; v_call: TRBV11-2; j_call: TRBJ2-5; d_call: .
cdr3_aa: CATSDLQSAGLARNEQFF; cdr3_nt: TGTGCCACCAGTGATTTGCAATCCGCGGGACTAGCTCGCAATGAGCAGTTCTTC; clone_size: .; v_call: TRBV24-1; j_call: TRBJ2-1; d_call: TRBD2
cdr3_aa: CASSPDGRGGEQYF; cdr3_nt: TGTGCCAGCAGCCCCGATGGCAGGGGAGGCGAGCAGTACTTC; clone_size: .; v_call: TRBV7-9; j_call: TRBJ2-7; d_call: .
cdr3_aa: CASSINRAEAFF; cdr3_nt: TGTGCCAGCAGTATAAACAGGGCTGAAGCTTTCTTT; clone_size: .; v_call: TRBV28; j_call: TRBJ1-1; d_call: .
cdr3_aa: CATLRDTYYEQYF; cdr3_nt: TGTGCCACCCTACGGGACACTTATTACGAGCAGTACTTC; clone_size: .; v_call: TRBV2; j_call: TRBJ2-7; d_call: .
cdr3_aa: CASSVRGRNTEAFF; cdr3_nt: TGTGCCAGCAGCGTTAGGGGGAGGAACACTGAAGCTTTCTTT; clone_size: .; v_call: TRBV9; j_call: TRBJ1-1; d_call: .
cdr3_aa: CASSLDWNTGELFF; cdr3_nt: TGTGCCAGCAGCTTAGACTGGAACACCGGGGAGCTGTTTTTT; clone_size: .; v_call: TRBV7-2; j_call: TRBJ2-2; d_call: .
cdr3_aa: CASSQYREGAFF; cdr3_nt: TGTGCCAGCAGCCAGTACAGGGAAGGAGCTTTCTTT; clone_size: .; v_call: TRBV3-1/TRBV3-2; j_call: TRBJ1-1; d_call: .
cdr3_aa: CASSLGSLWEWTGELFF; cdr3_nt: TGTGCCAGCAGCTTGGGTTCTTTGTGGGAGTGGACCGGGGAGCTGTTTTTT; clone_size: .; v_call: TRBV11-2; j_call: TRBJ2-2; d_call: .
cdr3_aa: CASSAPLGLSGSSYNEQFF; cdr3_nt: TGTGCCAGCAGCGCACCTCTCGGGTTGTCCGGGAGCTCCTACAATGAGCAGTTCTTC; clone_size: .; v_call: TRBV9; j_call: TRBJ2-1; d_call: .
cdr3_aa: CASSWGQISGNTIYF; cdr3_nt: TGTGCCAGCAGCTGGGGACAGATCTCTGGAAACACCATATATTTT; clone_size: .; v_call: TRBV6-2/TRBV6-3; j_call: TRBJ1-3; d_call: TRBD1
cdr3_aa: CASSFTGHVNTEAFF; cdr3_nt: TGTGCCAGCAGCTTTACAGGCCACGTGAACACTGAAGCTTTCTTT; clone_size: few; v_call: TRBV9; j_call: TRBJ1-1; d_call: .
cdr3_aa: CATSDPTGDGYYGYTF; cdr3_nt: TGTGCCACCAGTGACCCGACAGGGGACGGGTACTATGGCTACACCTTC; clone_size: .; v_call: TRBV24-1; j_call: TRBJ1-2; d_call: TRBD1
cdr3_aa: CASSHAGLNYQETQYF; cdr3_nt: TGTGCCAGCAGCCATGCGGGACTCAATTACCAAGAGACCCAGTACTTC; clone_size: .; v_call: TRBV3-1/TRBV3-2; j_call: TRBJ2-5; d_call: .